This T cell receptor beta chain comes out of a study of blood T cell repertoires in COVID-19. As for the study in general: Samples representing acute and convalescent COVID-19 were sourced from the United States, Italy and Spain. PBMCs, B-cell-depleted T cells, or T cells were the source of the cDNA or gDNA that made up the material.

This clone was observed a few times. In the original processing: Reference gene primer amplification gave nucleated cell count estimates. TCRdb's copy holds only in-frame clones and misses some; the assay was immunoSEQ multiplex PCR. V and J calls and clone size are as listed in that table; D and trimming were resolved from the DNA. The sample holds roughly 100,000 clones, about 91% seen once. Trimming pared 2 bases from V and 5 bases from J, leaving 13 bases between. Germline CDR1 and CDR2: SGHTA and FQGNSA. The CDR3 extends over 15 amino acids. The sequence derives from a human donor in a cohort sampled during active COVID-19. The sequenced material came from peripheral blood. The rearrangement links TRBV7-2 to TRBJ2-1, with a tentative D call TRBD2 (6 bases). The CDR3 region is CASSLQLAGNNEQFF. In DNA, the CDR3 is TGTGCCAGCAGCTTACAACTAGCAGGGAACAATGAGCAGTTCTTC.